Shown below are 25 T cell receptor beta chains from a single sample sequenced in a study of cytomegalovirus exposure and HLA in healthy donors. The PCR had 60 Vbeta and 13 Jbeta primers. The method was immunoSEQ multiplex PCR; TCRdb's version includes in-frame clones alone and lacks a portion of them. The sample holds approximately 110,000 clones, less than 80% seen once. The sample comprised PBMCs. The receptors were sampled from a woman between 40 and 55 years old in good health and CMV-seronegative.

This rearrangement joins TRBV18 to TRBJ2-7; possibly TRBD1 for D (6 bases). The V end lost 3 bases, the J end lost 1 base, and 10 bases lay between the germline ends. The CDR3 has 14 residues. Germline V gene lookup returns CDR1 KGHSH and CDR2 LQKENI. The CDR3 region is CASSPPRGSYEQYF. CDR3 DNA sequence: TGTGCCAGCTCACCCCCCAGGGGTTCCTACGAGCAGTACTTC.

The chain has TRBV2 and TRBJ2-6, with D possibly TRBD1 on 5 matching bases. The V gene's germline CDR1 is SNHLY and CDR2 FYNNEI. V lost 1 base and J lost 1, with 5 bases in between. The length of the CDR3 is 15 residues. For the CDR3, the DNA is TGTGCCAGCAGTGAAGAGGGGTCTGGGGCCAACGTCCTGACTTTC. This translates into CASSEEGSGANVLTF.

The gene calls are TRBV7-9 and TRBJ2-5; D not resolved. The CDR3 is 13 amino acids. Germline V gene lookup returns CDR1 SEHNR and CDR2 FQNEAQ (reference sequence). V shed 7 bases and J shed 1 base, with 10 bases lying between them. CDR3 coding DNA: TGTGCCAGCATCTCCACTATCCAAGAGACCCAGTACTTC. Amino acid sequence: CASISTIQETQYF.

This clone was seen once. The chain couples TRBV2 to TRBJ1-4, with TRBD1 matching over 8 bases. From germline, CDR1 is SNHLY and CDR2 FYNNEI. The V segment lost 2 bases and the J segment 3 bases; nucleotides outside the gene matches: 5. The CDR3 runs to 16 residues. CDR3 amino acids: CASSELDRAANEKLFF. The CDR3 DNA is TGTGCCAGCAGTGAACTGGACAGGGCGGCTAATGAAAAACTGTTTTTT.

This clone was detected only a few times. The chain joins TRBV18 to TRBJ1-2, with a tentative D call TRBD1 (6 bases). Germline V gives CDR1 KGHSH, CDR2 LQKENI. The germline V and J ends were trimmed by 5 bases and 3 bases, with 13 bases remaining between them. The CDR3 runs 14 residues. CDR3 nucleotide sequence: TGTGCCAGCTCAACCGGACCAGGGGACTATGGCTACACCTTC. Protein sequence: CASSTGPGDYGYTF.

The chain joins TRBV11-2 to TRBJ2-7, with D perhaps TRBD2 (7 bases). This CDR3 spans 14 amino acids. The V and J ends lost 8 bases and 1 base respectively, with 15 bases between them. Germline-derived CDR1 and CDR2 are SGHAT and FQNNGV. For the CDR3, the DNA is TGTGCCAGCGGGCGGGGGCTTGGTTCCTACGAGCAGTACTTC. It yields the protein CASGRGLGSYEQYF.

The chain combines TRBV27 with TRBJ2-7; TRBD1 aligns across 7 bases. The length of the CDR3 is 13 residues. The J segment lost 4 bases and the V segment lost 7 bases, leaving 7 bases of the junction unmatched. Germline assignment: CDR1 MNHEY and CDR2 SMNVEV (reference sequence). The CDR3 loop reads CASTKYRGYEQYF. The CDR3 DNA is TGTGCCAGCACCAAATACAGGGGATACGAGCAGTACTTC.

This chain links TRBV6-5 with TRBJ1-1; TRBD1 aligns across 11 bases. Germline V lookup: CDR1 MNHEY, CDR2 SVGAGI. With 8 bases clipped from V and 6 bases from J, the junction kept 5 bases outside the gene matches. The CDR3 length is 13 residues. CDR3 DNA: TGTGCCAGCTTCGGACAGGGGGCTCCTGAAGCTTTCTTT. It specifies CASFGQGAPEAFF.

The chain uses TRBV28 and TRBJ1-2; 8 nucleotides align to TRBD1. The CDR3 runs 15 residues. V shed 5 bases, J shed 3 bases, and the junction held 8 bases outside the gene matches. Germline CDR1 and CDR2: MDHEN and SYDVKM. The CDR3 coding sequence is TGTGCCAGCAGTCTGTTGACAGGGGAAGACTATGGCTACACCTTC. It translates to CASSLLTGEDYGYTF.

This clone was seen a single time. The CDR3 loop is CASRIGGGGTEAFF. CDR3 nucleotides: TGTGCCAGCAGAATAGGGGGCGGCGGCACTGAAGCTTTCTTT. This chain connects TRBV6-5 to TRBJ1-1; TRBD1 matches at 7 bases. CDR1 is MNHEY and CDR2 is SVGAGI in the germline V gene. This CDR3 spans 14 amino acids. J was trimmed by 4 bases and V by 6 bases; bases with no gene match: 8.

The V gene is TRBV19, the J gene TRBJ1-1; D gene unclear. V was cut by 3 bases and J by 11 bases, with 13 bases left in between. The CDR3 covers 12 residues. CDR1 and CDR2 from the germline V gene are LNHDA and SQIVND (reference sequence). The CDR3: CASSISGLDAFF. The CDR3 coding sequence is TGTGCCAGTAGTATCTCGGGGTTGGACGCTTTCTTT.

The chain combines TRBV5-3 with TRBJ2-1; D gene ambiguous. TRBV5-3 has ORF status, its function being uncertain. CDR3 size: 10 residues. V lost 7 bases to trimming and J lost 8 bases, with 7 bases between them. The DNA of the CDR3 is TGTGCCAGATCACATGATGAGCAGTTCTTC. Translation gives CARSHDEQFF.

The chain combines TRBV7-2 with TRBJ2-5; D unclear. Trimming shortened V by 1 base and J by 3 bases, and 12 bases separated the two germline ends. The CDR3 extends over 15 amino acids. Germline-derived CDR1 and CDR2 are SGHTA and FQGNSA. CDR3: CASSLGTRAKETQYF. The CDR3, as DNA: TGTGCCAGCAGCTTAGGAACGAGAGCCAAAGAGACCCAGTACTTC.

A single count supports this clone. The genes are TRBV9 and TRBJ1-6; 10 bases match TRBD1. This CDR3 contains 15 residues. Germline V CDR1 and CDR2: SGDLS, YYNGEE. The J segment lost 7 bases and the V segment lost 2 bases, leaving 3 bases of the junction unmatched. CDR3 nucleotides: TGTGCCAGCAGCGTTAGGGACAGGGGAAATTCACCCCTCCACTTT. Encoded protein: CASSVRDRGNSPLHF.

The rearrangement uses TRBV2 and TRBJ2-7, with TRBD1 as a possible D gene (6 bases). The V gene lost 3 bases and the J gene lost 3 bases, with 9 bases spanning the gap. This CDR3 has 13 residues. The germline gives CDR1 SNHLY, CDR2 FYNNEI. CDR3 residues: CASSDYRVYEQYF. The CDR3 bases are TGTGCCAGCAGTGACTACAGGGTCTACGAGCAGTACTTC.

The chain employs TRBV4-1 and TRBJ2-6, with 8 positions matching TRBD2. The CDR3 extends over 17 amino acids. The ends lost 2 bases at V and 0 bases at J; junction bases unmatched: 3. Germline V gives CDR1 MGHRA, CDR2 YSYEKL. CDR3 sequence: CASSQTGTSSGANVLTF. As DNA, the CDR3 is TGCGCCAGCAGCCAAACCGGGACTAGCTCTGGGGCCAACGTCCTGACTTTC.

The DNA for the CDR3 is TGTGCCAGTAGTTTCTACAGTGACCGTAATGAAAAACTGTTTTTT. Translating it yields CASSFYSDRNEKLFF. The chain combines TRBV19 with TRBJ1-4; D is uncertain. Trimming removed 5 bases from V and 4 bases from J, with 14 bases in between. CDR1 and CDR2 (germline): LNHDA, SQIVND (reference sequence). The CDR3 covers 15 residues.

This rearrangement joins TRBV30 to TRBJ2-1; D is ambiguous. The CDR3 covers 12 residues. The V and J ends lost 2 bases and 3 bases respectively, with 5 bases between them. Looked up from germline, CDR1 is GTSNPN and CDR2 is SVGIG (reference sequence). CDR3 sequence: CAWSLLYNEQFF. The CDR3 coding sequence is TGTGCCTGGAGTTTACTCTACAATGAGCAGTTCTTC.

This chain connects TRBV27 to TRBJ2-5; no reliable D call. This CDR3 region has 17 residues. V lost 0 bases to trimming and J lost 11 bases, with 25 bases between them. Germline-derived CDR1 and CDR2 are MNHEY and SMNVEV (reference sequence). For the CDR3, the DNA is TGTGCCAGCAGTTTATCGACCCCTCGAAATGGCCCGGTGGAGCAGTACTTC. The encoded protein is CASSLSTPRNGPVEQYF.

About this clone: Other nucleotide sequences in the sample specify the same CDR3. The genes are TRBV7-2 and TRBJ2-3; TRBD2 aligns across 10 bases. J was trimmed by 10 bases and V by 3 bases; bases with no gene match: 10. CDR3 size: 15 residues. The germline CDR1 and CDR2 sequences are SGHTA and FQGNSA. The CDR3 here is CASSFTSGEGGAQYF. The DNA for the CDR3 is TGTGCCAGCAGCTTCACTAGCGGGGAAGGGGGGGCGCAGTATTTT.

This clone was found a few times. The chain uses TRBV28 and TRBJ1-1; a weak D match, TRBD1 (6 bases). This CDR3 is built from 11 residues. The ends were cut back, 2 bases at V and 11 bases at J, with 9 bases in the middle. CDR1 and CDR2 (germline): MDHEN, SYDVKM. The CDR3 DNA reads TGTGCCAGCAGTTTAAGGGACACGGCTTTCTTT. Protein product: CASSLRDTAFF.

This sequence joins TRBV2 and TRBJ2-1, with a possible D match to TRBD1 (7 bases). This CDR3 comprises 14 residues. Germline loops: CDR1 SNHLY, CDR2 FYNNEI. The V end was cut by 4 bases, the J end by 10 bases, with 17 bases between. The CDR3: CASSVGTGQEEQFF. The CDR3 DNA is TGTGCCAGCAGTGTTGGGACTGGACAGGAGGAGCAGTTCTTC. Supplemented by reference TRBV2 and TRBJ2-1, the full variable domain reads EPEVTQTPSHQVTQMGQEVILRCVPISNHLYFYWYRQILGQKVEFLVSFYNNEISEKSEIFDDQFSVERPDGSNFTLKIRSTKLEDSAMYFCASSVGTGQEEQFFGPGTRLTVL.

This clone was detected only a few times. The V gene is TRBV30, the J gene TRBJ2-3, with 8 bases that match TRBD2. The CDR3 runs to 15 residues. From germline, CDR1 is GTSNPN and CDR2 SVGIG (reference sequence). Unmatched junction bases numbered 5, after V lost 2 bases and J lost 1 base. For the CDR3, the DNA is TGTGCCTGGAGTCCACGGGGGGGCCGCACAGATACGCAGTATTTT. Translated: CAWSPRGGRTDTQYF. Complete variable domain (other parts from reference TRBV30 and TRBJ2-3): SQTIHQWPATLVQPVGSPLSLECTVEGTSNPNLYWYRQAAGRGLQLLFYSVGIGQISSEVPQNLSASRPQDRQFILSSKKLLLSDSGFYLCAWSPRGGRTDTQYFGPGTRLTVL.

The chain joins TRBV7-9 to TRBJ2-1; 12 bases agree with TRBD2. V was pared by 5 bases and J by 0 bases, with 5 bases of the junction left unmatched. Per germline, CDR1 SEHNR and CDR2 FQNEAQ (reference sequence). This CDR3 has 17 residues. The CDR3 DNA reads TGTGCCAGCAGCCCACTAGCGGGGGGATCCTCCTACAATGAGCAGTTCTTC. Its translation: CASSPLAGGSSYNEQFF.

The chain's CDR3 is CASSPRDRGGEKLFF. DNA for the CDR3: TGCGCCAGCAGCCCGCGGGACAGGGGAGGTGAAAAACTGTTTTTT. V and J are TRBV5-1 and TRBJ1-4; TRBD1 agrees at 10 bases. Per germline, CDR1 SGHRS and CDR2 YFSETQ. The V gene end was trimmed by 4 bases and the J gene end by 7 bases; junction bases not matched to a gene: 7. The CDR3 extends over 15 amino acids.